This passage covers 16 T cell receptor beta chains from one sample sequenced in a study of cytomegalovirus exposure and HLA in healthy donors. With 60 Vbeta and 13 Jbeta primers, the PCR was carried out. The repertoire was sequenced with immunoSEQ multiplex PCR; TCRdb's copy has only in-frame clones and lacks some. In the table there are over 95,000 clones, about 80% of which are singletons. The sample taken for sequencing was PBMCs. The receptors were gathered from a female donor in good health and CMV-seronegative.

The V call is TRBV19, the J call TRBJ2-1; 8 bases line up with TRBD1. Germline lookup yields CDR1 LNHDA and CDR2 SQIVND (reference sequence). The CDR3 runs to 15 residues. Trimming cost V 6 bases and J 2 bases; bases outside gene matches: 6. This chain's CDR3 is CASRPGTGAYNEQFF. The CDR3 DNA follows: TGTGCCAGTAGACCCGGGACAGGTGCCTACAATGAGCAGTTCTTC.

The rearrangement uses TRBV7-2 and TRBJ2-6, with 7 bases identical to TRBD1. J was trimmed by 0 bases and V by 5 bases; bases with no gene match: 13. This CDR3 is built from 19 residues. The germline gives CDR1 SGHTA, CDR2 FQGNSA. CDR3 bases: TGTGCCAGCAGCCCGATACAGGGGAATACCCCCTCTGGGGCCAACGTCCTGACTTTC. Translated: CASSPIQGNTPSGANVLTF.

The chain joins TRBV2 to TRBJ1-6; D ambiguous. The CDR3 consists of 15 residues. From germline, CDR1 is SNHLY and CDR2 FYNNEI. Trimming left V 8 bases short and J 9 bases short, with 20 bases between. CDR3 bases: TGTGCCAGCGGAGAGGGAATCGGAGGGAGTTCACCCCTCCACTTT. Its protein product is CASGEGIGGSSPLHF.

This clone was observed a single time. The CDR3 sequence is CAWSVLLQETQYF. DNA for the CDR3: TGTGCCTGGAGTGTACTACTACAAGAGACCCAGTACTTC. The J gene is TRBJ2-5, the V gene TRBV30; D call uncertain. Trimming shortened V by 0 bases and J by 2 bases, and 7 bases separated the two germline ends. The CDR3 sequence is 13 residues long. Germline loops: CDR1 GTSNPN, CDR2 SVGIG (reference sequence). Full variable domain (remainder filled in from reference TRBV30 and TRBJ2-5): SQTIHQWPATLVQPVGSPLSLECTVEGTSNPNLYWYRQAAGRGLQLLFYSVGIGQISSEVPQNLSASRPQDRQFILSSKKLLLSDSGFYLCAWSVLLQETQYFGPGTRLLVL.

V and J are TRBV7-8 and TRBJ2-7; TRBD1 matches at 8 bases. Germline V gene data show CDR1 as SGHVS and CDR2 as FQNEAQ. V trimming: 5 bases; J trimming: 3 bases; junction bases outside the gene matches: 12. This CDR3 spans 16 amino acids. This CDR3 is CASSRDRLNYIYEQYF. CDR3 sequence (DNA): TGTGCCAGCAGCCGGGACAGGCTAAATTATATCTACGAGCAGTACTTC.

The rearrangement joins TRBV19 to TRBJ1-1; 9 bases map to TRBD1. Germline V CDR1 and CDR2: LNHDA, SQIVND (reference sequence). The CDR3 length is 13 residues. V lost 6 bases and J lost 3; bases outside the gene matches: 2. Written as DNA, the CDR3 is TGTGCCAGTAGGGGGGACAGGGACACTGAAGCTTTCTTT. This encodes CASRGDRDTEAFF.

The V call is TRBV7-8, the J call TRBJ2-7, with 9 bases aligning to TRBD2. With V trimmed by 1 base and J by 6 bases, 1 base remained unmatched. CDR3 size: 13 residues. Germline lookup yields CDR1 SGHVS and CDR2 FQNEAQ. The CDR3 here is CASSLVAGAEQYF. DNA of the CDR3: TGTGCCAGCAGCTTAGTAGCGGGAGCCGAGCAGTACTTC.

The rearrangement uses TRBV6-5 and TRBJ2-1, with TRBD2 matching over 9 bases. This CDR3 has 15 residues. Losses at the gene ends were 6 bases for V and 7 bases for J; bases not matched to a gene: 10. Germline assignment: CDR1 MNHEY and CDR2 SVGAGI. The CDR3, as DNA: TGTGCCAGCAGACTAACTAGCGGGCCGGGGAATGAGCAGTTCTTC. As protein: CASRLTSGPGNEQFF.

The chain employs TRBV4-2 and TRBJ2-2, with 8 nucleotides matching TRBD2. Germline CDR1 and CDR2: LGHNA and YNFKEQ. Trimming removed 0 bases from V and 8 bases from J; junction bases left unmatched: 17. This CDR3 comprises 19 residues. In DNA, the CDR3 is TGTGCCAGCAGCCAAGATTGGTCCGGCAATGCGGGGGGAGGGGGGGAGCTGTTTTTT. Its protein product is CASSQDWSGNAGGGGELFF.

This sequence joins TRBV6-1 and TRBJ2-1; the match to TRBD1 covers 7 bases. V shed 9 bases, J shed 10 bases, and the junction held 3 bases outside the gene matches. Germline CDR1 MNHNS, CDR2 SASEGT. The CDR3 sequence is 10 residues long. CDR3 sequence: CASYRGEQFF. The DNA for the CDR3 is TGTGCCAGTTACAGGGGAGAGCAGTTCTTC.

A remark on this clone: One end of the junction is discordant with germline, which a read error may explain. The chain links TRBV7-7 to TRBJ2-5; D unresolved. Looked up from germline, CDR1 is SSHAT and CDR2 is FNYEAQ (reference sequence). The CDR3 extends over 13 amino acids. CDR3 region: CASSSQFQETQYF. CDR3 in DNA: TGTGCTAGCAGCTCACAGTTCCAAGAGACCCAGTACTTC.

This clone came up once. V usage is TRBV5-6 and J usage is TRBJ2-5, with a possible D match to TRBD2 (5 bases). This CDR3 spans 17 amino acids. V gave up 1 base and J gave up 1 base, with 17 bases separating them. In germline, CDR1 is SGHDT, CDR2 YYEEEE. Written as DNA, the CDR3 is TGTGCCAGCAGCTTGAGGTTCTCTACCCGGGGCCAAGAGACCCAGTACTTC. Its protein is CASSLRFSTRGQETQYF.

This clone was seen once. The chain links TRBV6-1 to TRBJ1-2, with D hard to call. V was trimmed by 2 bases and J by 4 bases, leaving 8 bases between them. Per the germline V gene, CDR1 is MNHNS and CDR2 is SASEGT. The CDR3 has 13 residues. DNA of the CDR3: TGTGCCAGCAGTGAAATGGGCTTCTATGGCTACACCTTC. Translated, it gives CASSEMGFYGYTF.

V and J are TRBV7-9 and TRBJ2-1; the D gene is possibly TRBD2 (7 bases). Germline CDR1 and CDR2: SEHNR and FQNEAQ (reference sequence). V lost 5 bases and J 5 bases, leaving 19 bases between the germline ends. This CDR3 comprises 16 residues. The CDR3 region has the DNA TGTGCCAGCAGCGGGGAGTGGCGGGGGACAAACAATGAGCAGTTCTTC. This translates into CASSGEWRGTNNEQFF.

The J gene is TRBJ2-5, the V gene TRBV4-2; D is ambiguous. V was pared by 0 bases and J by 3 bases, with 8 bases between. The CDR3 is made up of 14 amino acids. The V gene's germline CDR1 is LGHNA and CDR2 YNFKEQ. The CDR3: CASSQDGLEETQYF. CDR3 sequence (DNA): TGTGCCAGCAGCCAAGATGGCCTAGAAGAGACCCAGTACTTC.

This chain links TRBV5-4 with TRBJ2-3; 7 nucleotides align to TRBD2. This CDR3 is built from 13 residues. Trimming at V came to 8 bases and at J to 5 bases, leaving 8 bases not matched to a gene. Germline CDR1 is SGHNT and CDR2 is YYREEE (reference sequence). The CDR3 loop reads CASRDGGGDTQYF. The CDR3, as DNA: TGTGCCAGTAGGGATGGGGGGGGAGATACGCAGTATTTT.